This T cell receptor beta chain came from a study of blood T cell repertoires in COVID-19. Background on the study: Specimens from acute and convalescent COVID-19 originated in the United States, Italy and Spain.

In the study's own analysis: The authors estimated nucleated cell counts from reference gene primer amplification. Here immunoSEQ multiplex PCR was the method, and the copy in TCRdb shows in-frame clones only, minus some. V and J calls and clone size are those listed in that table; D and trimming were worked out from the DNA. Found here are 490,000 or so clones, less than 90% of them singletons; the top ten hold around 8%. V shed 6 bases, J shed 5 bases, and the junction held 4 bases outside the gene matches. The CDR3 runs 13 residues. CDR1 is MNHEY, CDR2 SVGAGI, per germline. Enrollees, about 18 to 89 years old, lived in some 24 US areas. Cohort assignment relied on participant-reported clinical history.

This receptor was taken from a woman aged 60-75 years who had recovered from COVID-19. The sequenced sample was PBMCs or T cells enriched from blood (not recorded which). The gene calls are TRBV6-5 and TRBJ1-1; 9 bases are shared with TRBD1. For the CDR3, the DNA is TGTGCCAGCAGGGACAGGGGAAGGACTGAAGCTTTCTTT. Encoded protein: CASRDRGRTEAFF.